This T cell receptor beta chain derives from a study of Ad26.COV2.S vaccination and SARS-CoV-2 variants. Noted treatment: around 19 received Ad26.COV2.S at low or high dose, single or two shots; five or six received placebo; per-sample allocation not given. On day 63 after the first injection, vaccine and placebo recipients gave samples. The CDR3 covers 15 residues. Trimming removed 3 bases from V and 3 bases from J; junction bases left unmatched: 2. From germline, CDR1 is SGHKS and CDR2 YYEKEE (reference sequence). This table comes from immunoSEQ multiplex PCR, and its TCRdb copy is limited to in-frame clones, with some not included. The data show around 250,000 clones, around nine tenths seen once.

The sequencing used peripheral blood, collected in a trial of Ad26.COV2.S vaccine versus placebo. This chain uses TRBV5-5 with TRBJ2-1, with 11 bases matching TRBD1. The TCR sequence derives from a person between 18 and 60 years old who received the Ad26.COV2.S COVID-19 vaccine or a placebo. The CDR3 loop reads CASSSGTGGYNEQFF. The DNA for the CDR3 is TGTGCCAGCAGCTCCGGGACAGGGGGCTACAATGAGCAGTTCTTC.